This entry is about one T cell receptor beta chain. The sample originates from a study of blood T cell repertoires in COVID-19. Study in general: Whether acute or convalescent, the COVID-19 samples came from the United States, Italy and Spain. Nucleic acid was either cDNA or gDNA, and it came from T cells, B-cell-depleted T cells, or PBMCs.

The V and J ends lost 11 bases and 0 bases respectively, with 13 bases between them. Germline V gene sequence: CDR1 ENHRY, CDR2 SYGVKD. The CDR3 is 13 residues long. Original processing methods: The assay estimated nucleated cells by amplifying reference gene primers. Sequencing was performed with immunoSEQ multiplex PCR; in TCRdb, only in-frame clones are kept and a portion is missing. The V and J calls and clone size were taken over from that table, and D and trimming were inferred from the DNA. Among about 290,000 clones listed, approximately 80% were seen once. Sequencing was done on a sample of peripheral blood. The sequence derives from a woman aged 50 to 60 with active or convalescent COVID-19. The V call is TRBV10-3, the J call TRBJ1-1; the D gene is possibly TRBD1 (5 bases). Written as DNA, the CDR3 is TGTGCCTCTTCGAAGGGGATGAACACTGAAGCTTTCTTT. Encoded protein: CASSKGMNTEAFF.